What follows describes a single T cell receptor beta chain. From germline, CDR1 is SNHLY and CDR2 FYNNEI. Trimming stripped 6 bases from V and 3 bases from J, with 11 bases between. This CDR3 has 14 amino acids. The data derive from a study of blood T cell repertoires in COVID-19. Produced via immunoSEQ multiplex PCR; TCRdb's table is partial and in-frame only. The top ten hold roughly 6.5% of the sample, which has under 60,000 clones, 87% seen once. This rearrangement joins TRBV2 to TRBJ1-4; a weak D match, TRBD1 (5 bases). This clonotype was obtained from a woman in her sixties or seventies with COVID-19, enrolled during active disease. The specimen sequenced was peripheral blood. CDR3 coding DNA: TGTGCCAGCAGCCCCAGGGTGTCTAATGAAAAACTGTTTTTT. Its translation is CASSPRVSNEKLFF.